Listed below are T cell receptor beta chains from one sample, sequenced in a study of blood T cells in healthy people across ages. Each CDR3 protein is one row after TCRdb ran MiXCR on the 5' RACE reads. The sample has some 860,000 distinct CDR3 sequences; 56% are singletons. The specimen sequenced was blood. These receptor sequences come from a man aged 40-49 years in good health. Each CDR3 is given with its conserved first and last residue. Each record gives: J gene, D gene, V gene, clone size, CDR3 DNA, CDR3 protein. The D gene is left open where the match is weak. The listing skips clone size in some rows; elsewhere it reads once, few, many or a size class.

>TRBJ2-1|TRBD2|TRBV5-1|.
TGCGCCAGCAGCTTGGTTAATAGGGTGGGACTAGCGGATCACAATGAGCAGTTCTTC
CASSLVNRVGLADHNEQFF
>TRBJ2-7|.|TRBV7-3|.
TGTGCCAGCAGCTTACTGGGGGGAGGTGGTTCCTACGAGCAGTACTTC
CASSLLGGGGSYEQYF
>TRBJ2-7|TRBD1|TRBV10-3|few
TGTGCCATCAGTGGCCAGAGACAGGGGGCCAGCGAGCAGTACTTC
CAISGQRQGASEQYF
>TRBJ1-2|TRBD1|TRBV5-1|.
TGCGCCAGCAGCTCCCAGGGGGCTTGGGGCTACACCTTC
CASSSQGAWGYTF
>TRBJ1-6|.|TRBV7-3|.
TGTGCCAGCAGCATGGACCCTAATTCACCCCTCCACTTT
CASSMDPNSPLHF
>TRBJ2-2|.|TRBV7-2|.
TGTGCCACCAGACCGCCTTGGGACACCGGGGAGCTGTTTTTT
CATRPPWDTGELFF
>TRBJ1-1|TRBD1|TRBV6-5|.
TGTGCCAGCAGTTCCTACTCGGGGACAGTGGAAGCTTTCTTT
CASSSYSGTVEAFF
>TRBJ2-3|.|TRBV7-2|many
TGTGCCAGCAGCTTAGGTCTAGATACGCAGTATTTT
CASSLGLDTQYF
>TRBJ2-7|.|TRBV5-1|few
TGCGCCAGCAGCGTTGGAACCACGTCTAGCTACGAGCAGTACTTC
CASSVGTTSSYEQYF
>TRBJ2-7|TRBD1|TRBV9|once
TGTGTCAGCAGCGTACTACAGGGGGGAGAGCAGTACTTC
CVSSVLQGGEQYF
>TRBJ2-3|TRBD2|TRBV5-6|.
TGTGCCAGCAGCTTTTTAATGGCGGGAGCCGGAGGCACAGATACGCAGTATTTT
CASSFLMAGAGGTDTQYF
>TRBJ1-4|.|TRBV5-1|.
TGCGCCAGCAGCGAATCAGTGTCCGCAGATGAAAAACTGTTTTTT
CASSESVSADEKLFF
>TRBJ2-7|.|TRBV20-1|.
TGCAGTGCTCCCACCGCCGCAACCCAGTACTTC
CSAPTAATQYF
>TRBJ1-2|.|TRBV7-9|once
TGTGCCAGCAGCATCCGGACAGTGTATCGCGGGGGCTACACCTTC
CASSIRTVYRGGYTF
>TRBJ2-5|TRBD2|TRBV5-1|few
TGCGCCAGCAGGACTAGCGGGCCTCAAGAGACCCAGTACTTC
CASRTSGPQETQYF
>TRBJ2-7|TRBD1|TRBV4-3|.
TGCGCCAGCAGCCAAGAAAGGGACAGGGGTCACGAGCAGTACTTC
CASSQERDRGHEQYF